This TCR beta chain was observed in a study of beta chain features in type 1 diabetes. Study-wide background: Analysis included roughly 100 million sorted cells drawn from all samples.

As every portion of the isolated RNA was reverse transcribed, the sequencing read expressed TCRB transcripts. Sequencing used immunoSEQ multiplex PCR; TCRdb keeps in-frame clones, though not all of them. The table has under 400,000 clones, 10% to 15% seen once. This clone occurred a few times. The junction had 15 bases not matched to a gene; V was cut back by 6 bases and J by 6 bases. Germline V gene sequence: CDR1 MDHEN, CDR2 SYDVKM. The CDR3 has 16 residues. Sorting based on CD45RO/CCR7/CD25/CD127/CD95/CD27 separated CD4+ naive, central memory, regulatory and stem cell-like memory cells. J is TRBJ2-7 and V is TRBV28; TRBD1 aligns across 9 bases. The specimen was naive CD4+ T cells from blood. The source is a man between 18 and 29 years old in good health. Here the CDR3 reads CASSLLRDRDKSEQYF. CDR3 in DNA: TGTGCCAGCAGCCTACTCCGGGACAGGGATAAGAGCGAGCAGTACTTC.